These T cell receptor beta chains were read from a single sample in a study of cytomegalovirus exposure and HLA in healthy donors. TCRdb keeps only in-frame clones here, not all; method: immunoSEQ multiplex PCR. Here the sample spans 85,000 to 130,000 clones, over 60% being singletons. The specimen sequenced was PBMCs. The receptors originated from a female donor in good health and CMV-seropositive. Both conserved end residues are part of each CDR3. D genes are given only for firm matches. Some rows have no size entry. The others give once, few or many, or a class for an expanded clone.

CASSEALGGKAKNSQYF,TGTGCCAGCAGTGAAGCGCTAGGCGGGAAAGCCAAAAACAGTCAGTACTTC,NA,NA,TRBV6-1,TRBJ2-4
CASSPRVIAGGRADTQYF,TGTGCCAGCAGCCCCCGAGTGATAGCGGGGGGGCGGGCAGATACGCAGTATTTT,NA,TRBD2,TRBV14,TRBJ2-3
CASSRGRGEETQYF,TGTGCCAGCAGCAGGGGCAGGGGTGAAGAGACCCAGTACTTC,NA,NA,TRBV4-2,TRBJ2-5
CATSIGTSGHQETQYF,TGTGCCACCAGCATCGGGACTAGCGGGCACCAAGAGACCCAGTACTTC,NA,TRBD2,TRBV15,TRBJ2-5
CASSQTGSVAEAFF,TGTGCCAGCAGCCAAACAGGCTCGGTAGCTGAAGCTTTCTTT,NA,NA,TRBV5-6,TRBJ1-1
CASSQEGGAGGLNEQFF,TGTGCCAGCAGCCAAGAAGGAGGAGCGGGGGGGCTTAATGAGCAGTTCTTC,few,TRBD2,TRBV4-2,TRBJ2-1
CASSHQRHNEQFF,TGTGCCAGTAGTCATCAGCGACACAATGAGCAGTTCTTC,few,NA,TRBV19,TRBJ2-1
CASREGQRFSGANVLTF,TGTGCCAGCAGAGAGGGACAGCGTTTTTCTGGGGCCAACGTCCTGACTTTC,NA,TRBD1,TRBV2,TRBJ2-6
CASNGGPGTGELFF,TGTGCCAGCAACGGAGGGCCTGGGACCGGGGAGCTGTTTTTT,few,NA,TRBV25-1,TRBJ2-2
CASSPAGRGVDTEAFF,TGTGCCAGCAGCCCAGCTGGGAGGGGGGTGGACACTGAAGCTTTCTTT,NA,NA,TRBV7-9,TRBJ1-1
CASSLELGTGELFF,TGTGCCAGCAGCTTAGAGCTGGGGACTGGGGAGCTGTTTTTT,NA,NA,TRBV7-7,TRBJ2-2
CASSDTGELFF,TGTGCCAGCAGCGACACCGGGGAGCTGTTTTTT,NA,NA,TRBV6-5,TRBJ2-2
CASSFGGGGTEAFF,TGTGCCAGCAGTTTCGGCGGGGGCGGCACTGAAGCTTTCTTT,NA,NA,TRBV27,TRBJ1-1
CASSLDPQGPGNTIYF,TGCGCCAGCAGCTTGGACCCACAGGGTCCGGGAAACACCATATATTTT,NA,NA,TRBV5-1,TRBJ1-3
CAGGSGQQETQYF,TGTGCGGGGGGGAGCGGCCAACAAGAGACCCAGTACTTC,NA,NA,TRBV12-2,TRBJ2-5
CASSFTDSYNEQFF,TGTGCCAGCAGCTTCACTGATTCCTACAATGAGCAGTTCTTC,NA,NA,TRBV5-6,TRBJ2-1
CASSALTSTKGISYNEQFF,TGTGCCAGCAGCGCCTTGACTAGCACAAAAGGCATATCCTACAATGAGCAGTTCTTC,NA,TRBD2,TRBV9,TRBJ2-1
CASKQGETQYF,TGTGCCAGTAAACAGGGAGAGACCCAGTACTTC,NA,NA,TRBV6-1,TRBJ2-5
CASSSGTGQETQYF,TGCGCCAGCAGCTCAGGGACAGGGCAAGAGACCCAGTACTTC,NA,TRBD1,TRBV5-1,TRBJ2-5
CASSSIPSSGMHEQFF,TGCGCCAGCAGCTCCATCCCGAGTAGCGGGATGCATGAGCAGTTCTTC,NA,TRBD2,TRBV5-1,TRBJ2-1
CASSLSTGPRTEAFF,TGCGCCAGCAGCCTAAGTACAGGGCCGAGGACTGAAGCTTTCTTT,NA,NA,TRBV5-1,TRBJ1-1
CASSLPQYSGGTNTGELFF,TGTGCCAGCAGCTTACCACAGTATAGCGGGGGGACGAACACCGGGGAGCTGTTTTTT,NA,TRBD2,TRBV11-2,TRBJ2-2
CARSSDRSYGYTF,TGTGCCAGAAGCAGTGACAGGAGCTATGGCTACACCTTC,NA,NA,TRBV5-3,TRBJ1-2
CASSPRGVGNTIYF,TGTGCCAGCAGCCCCCGGGGTGTTGGAAACACCATATATTTT,NA,NA,TRBV7-9,TRBJ1-3
CASSIDGTGTNQPQHF,TGTGCCAGTAGTATAGATGGGACAGGCACCAATCAGCCCCAGCATTTT,NA,TRBD1,TRBV19,TRBJ1-5
CAILQGEEGYGYTF,TGCGCCATCCTACAGGGGGAGGAGGGCTATGGCTACACCTTC,NA,TRBD1,TRBV10-2,TRBJ1-2
CASGKGLAGSEQYF,TGTGCCAGCGGTAAGGGACTAGCGGGAAGCGAGCAGTACTTC,NA,TRBD2,TRBV25-1,TRBJ2-7
CASSLQGVNTEAFF,TGTGCCAGCAGTTTGCAGGGGGTGAACACTGAAGCTTTCTTT,NA,TRBD1,TRBV27,TRBJ1-1